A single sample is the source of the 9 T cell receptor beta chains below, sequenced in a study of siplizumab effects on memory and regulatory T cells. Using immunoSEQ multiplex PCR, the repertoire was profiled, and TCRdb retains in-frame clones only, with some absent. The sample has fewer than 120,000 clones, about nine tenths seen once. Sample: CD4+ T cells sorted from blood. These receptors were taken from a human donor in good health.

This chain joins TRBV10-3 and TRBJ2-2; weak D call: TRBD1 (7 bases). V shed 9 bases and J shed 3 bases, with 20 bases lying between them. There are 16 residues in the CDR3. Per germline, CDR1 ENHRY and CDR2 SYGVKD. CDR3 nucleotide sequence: TGTGCCATTTTGGCGGGACAGTCTTTTGACACCGGGGAGCTGTTTTTT. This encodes CAILAGQSFDTGELFF.

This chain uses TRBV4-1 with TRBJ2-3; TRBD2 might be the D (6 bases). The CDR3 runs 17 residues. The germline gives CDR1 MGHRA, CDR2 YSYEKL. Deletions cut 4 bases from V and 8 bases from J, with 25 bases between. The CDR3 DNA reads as TGCGCCAGCAGCCCATTAGACCCAGGGACTTTAAATCGTACGCAGTATTTT. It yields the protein CASSPLDPGTLNRTQYF.

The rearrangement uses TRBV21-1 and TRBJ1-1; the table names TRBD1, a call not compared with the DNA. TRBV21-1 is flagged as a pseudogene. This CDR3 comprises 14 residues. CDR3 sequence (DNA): TGTGCCCCTGGCACGACAGGGGGGAACACTGAAGCTTTCTTT. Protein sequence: CAPGTTGGNTEAFF.

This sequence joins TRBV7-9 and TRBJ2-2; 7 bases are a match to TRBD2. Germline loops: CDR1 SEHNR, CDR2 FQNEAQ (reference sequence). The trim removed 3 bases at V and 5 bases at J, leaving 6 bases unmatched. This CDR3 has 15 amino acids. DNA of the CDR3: TGTGCCAGCAGCTTTACCAGCGGGGATACCGGGGAGCTGTTTTTT. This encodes CASSFTSGDTGELFF.

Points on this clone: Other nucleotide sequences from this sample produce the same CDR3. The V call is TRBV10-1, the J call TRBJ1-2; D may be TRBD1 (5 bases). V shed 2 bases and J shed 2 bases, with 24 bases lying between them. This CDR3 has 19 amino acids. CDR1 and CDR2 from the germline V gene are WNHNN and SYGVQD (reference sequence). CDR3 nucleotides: TGCGCCAGCAGTGAGCGAGTGGCCAGGACAACAATACAAAACTATGGCTACACCTTC. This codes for CASSERVARTTIQNYGYTF.

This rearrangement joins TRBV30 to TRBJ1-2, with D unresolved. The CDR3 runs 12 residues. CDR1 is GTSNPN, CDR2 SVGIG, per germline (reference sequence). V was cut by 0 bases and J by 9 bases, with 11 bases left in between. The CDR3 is CAWSVQRQSYTF. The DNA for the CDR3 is TGTGCCTGGAGTGTACAGCGCCAAAGCTACACCTTC.

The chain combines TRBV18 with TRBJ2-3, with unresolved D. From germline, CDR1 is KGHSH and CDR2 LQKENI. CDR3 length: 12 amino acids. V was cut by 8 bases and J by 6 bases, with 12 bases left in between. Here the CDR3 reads CASAYVGDTQYF. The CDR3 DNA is TGTGCCAGCGCCTACGTTGGGGATACGCAGTATTTT.

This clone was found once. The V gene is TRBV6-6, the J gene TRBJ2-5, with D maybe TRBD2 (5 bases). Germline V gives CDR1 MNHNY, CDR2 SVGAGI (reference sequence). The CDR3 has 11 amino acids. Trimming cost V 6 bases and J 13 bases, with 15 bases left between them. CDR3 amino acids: CASSTRRVLYF. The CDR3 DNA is TGTGCCAGCAGCACACGGCGGGTTCTGTACTTC.

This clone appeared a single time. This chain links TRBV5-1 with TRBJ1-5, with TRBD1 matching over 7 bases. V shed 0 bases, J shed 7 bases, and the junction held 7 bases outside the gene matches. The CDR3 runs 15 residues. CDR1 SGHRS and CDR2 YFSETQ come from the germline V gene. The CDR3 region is CASSLETGDRQPQHF. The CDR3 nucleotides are TGCGCCAGCAGCTTGGAAACAGGGGATCGACAGCCCCAGCATTTT.